Listed below are T cell receptor beta chains from one sample, sequenced in a study of T-cell memory formation after mild COVID-19. TCRdb processed the 5' RACE reads anew with MiXCR; each CDR3 protein has one entry. This sample has around 55,000 distinct CDR3 sequences, with over 7.5% found just once. Sequences were obtained from PBMCs or a T cell subset sorted from them (not recorded which). These receptors were obtained from a man aged 18 to 30 who had mild COVID-19 (a few samples of this study predate the infection). Cell type and time point are not known. Both conserved end residues are part of each CDR3. The order of the fields is CDR3 DNA, CDR3 protein, J gene, clone size, D gene, V gene. D genes are given only for firm matches. Only some rows state a clone size, as once, few, many or a class for expanded clones.

TGTGCCAGCAGCTCCCGGACTAGCGGGGGCGCCGATACGCAGTATTTT	CASSSRTSGGADTQYF	TRBJ2-3	.	TRBD2	TRBV7-2
TGCGCCAGCAGCCAAGATCGGAGGGGGAACTATGGCTACACCTTC	CASSQDRRGNYGYTF	TRBJ1-2	few	.	TRBV4-3
TGTGCCAGCAGCAGACAGGGGCCTACCAATTCACCCCTCCACTTT	CASSRQGPTNSPLHF	TRBJ1-6	few	TRBD1	TRBV11-2
TGTGCCAGCAGCTTAATGGGGGGGGAGCTGTTTTTT	CASSLMGGELFF	TRBJ2-2	.	.	TRBV7-3
TGTGCCAGCAGTGACCGGGGCAGGGAGTACTTC	CASSDRGREYF	TRBJ2-7	many	.	TRBV12-3/TRBV12-4
TGTGCCAGCAGTGGTAGGACAGGGAACCGATCACCCCTCCACTTT	CASSGRTGNRSPLHF	TRBJ1-6	.	TRBD1	TRBV6-5
TGCAGTGCCCGTGACCTCGGGAACACCGGGGAGCTGTTTTTT	CSARDLGNTGELFF	TRBJ2-2	few	.	TRBV20-1
TGTGCCAGCAGGGCGGGAAATTGGGAGACCCAGTACTTC	CASRAGNWETQYF	TRBJ2-5	many	.	TRBV7-2
TGCGCCAGCAGCCAATCACCCACGGGGAAGGCCGGGGAGCTGTTTTTT	CASSQSPTGKAGELFF	TRBJ2-2	few	.	TRBV4-3
TGTGCCAGCAGCCGGACAGGGGTCGCAGATACGCAGTATTTT	CASSRTGVADTQYF	TRBJ2-3	few	TRBD1	TRBV3-1
TGCAGTGCGAGAGACCCGATCTCCATGAACACTGAAGCTTTCTTT	CSARDPISMNTEAFF	TRBJ1-1	few	.	TRBV20-1
TGTGCCAGCAGCTTGGCCTACCGGGGGCGAAACAATGAGCAGTTCTTC	CASSLAYRGRNNEQFF	TRBJ2-1	.	.	TRBV5-6
TGCGCCAGCAGCCAAGGGGCGGGAGGGAATGAGCAGTTCTTC	CASSQGAGGNEQFF	TRBJ2-1	few	TRBD2	TRBV4-3
TGTGCCAGCAGCCCCAGAGTGGGACTAGCGGGGACCTACAATGAGCAGTTCTTC	CASSPRVGLAGTYNEQFF	TRBJ2-1	.	TRBD2	TRBV7-7
TGTGCCAGCAGAAGCGGGGGCTCCCAAGAGACCCAGTACTTC	CASRSGGSQETQYF	TRBJ2-5	many	TRBD2	TRBV7-2
TGTGCCAGCTCACTTTCGATGGAGACCCAGTACTTC	CASSLSMETQYF	TRBJ2-5	.	.	TRBV18
TGTGCCAGCAGCCCAGCCGGACAGATCTCTGGAAACACCATATATTTT	CASSPAGQISGNTIYF	TRBJ1-3	few	.	TRBV7-6
TGTGCCAGCAGTGACTCCGGGACCCGTGGCTACACCTTC	CASSDSGTRGYTF	TRBJ1-2	.	.	TRBV6-4
TGCGCCAGCAGCTTGGCCGGGACACTCAGAGGGACTGAAGCTTTCTTT	CASSLAGTLRGTEAFF	TRBJ1-1	many	.	TRBV5-1
TGCGCCAGCAGCTACGGGGGGGCTTCAGATACGCAGTATTTT	CASSYGGASDTQYF	TRBJ2-3	many	TRBD2	TRBV5-1
TGTGCCAGCAGCTCGGGGGGGCTAGCTCTCAATGAGCAGTTCTTC	CASSSGGLALNEQFF	TRBJ2-1	few	TRBD2	TRBV7-2
TGTGCCAGCAGTTCCCCGGGACAGGGCGTTTCTACCTATGGCTACACCTTC	CASSSPGQGVSTYGYTF	TRBJ1-2	few	TRBD1	TRBV12-3/TRBV12-4
TGTGCCAGCAGTGAATTTGGCGGCTTACGCACAGATACGCAGTATTTT	CASSEFGGLRTDTQYF	TRBJ2-3	few	.	TRBV6-1
TGTGCCAGCAGCTTTTCAGGGGAAAATTCACCCCTCCACTTT	CASSFSGENSPLHF	TRBJ1-6	.	.	TRBV7-8
TGTGCCAGCAGCCACATGAACACTGAAGCTTTCTTT	CASSHMNTEAFF	TRBJ1-1	.	.	TRBV3-1
TGCAGTGCTAGAGCTCTGACTAGCGGGACAAGCACAGATACGCAGTATTTT	CSARALTSGTSTDTQYF	TRBJ2-3	few	TRBD2	TRBV20-1
TGCGCCAGCAGCCGCCTGGCAGGAACTCCCACAGATACGCAGTATTTT	CASSRLAGTPTDTQYF	TRBJ2-3	.	.	TRBV4-3
TGTGCCAGCAGCTTATCCTATAAGCAGGGATTGAAGAGAAACAATGAGCAGTTCTTC	CASSLSYKQGLKRNNEQFF	TRBJ2-1	few	.	TRBV7-6
TGTGCCAGTAGTCGGACAGGGGGCCTTGGCTACACCTTC	CASSRTGGLGYTF	TRBJ1-2	few	TRBD1	TRBV19
TGTGCCAGCAGTGAAAGGTCAGGCACGCAGTATTTT	CASSERSGTQYF	TRBJ2-3	many	.	TRBV6-1
TGTGCCACCAGCAGAGAGGGGGGAACGAACACCGGGGAGCTGTTTTTT	CATSREGGTNTGELFF	TRBJ2-2	many	.	TRBV15
TGTGCCAGCAGCAAAGCGCGGGGTTACCAAGAGACCCAGTACTTC	CASSKARGYQETQYF	TRBJ2-5	.	.	TRBV21-1
TGCAGTGCTACGCAGACAGGTCCTAATGAAAAACTGTTTTTT	CSATQTGPNEKLFF	TRBJ1-4	few	.	TRBV20-1
TGTGCCAGTAGTACCTTGAACACTGAAGCTTTCTTT	CASSTLNTEAFF	TRBJ1-1	.	.	TRBV19
TGTGCCAGCAGTTACACGGGACCCTCTGGAAACACCATATATTTT	CASSYTGPSGNTIYF	TRBJ1-3	few	.	TRBV6-5
TGCGCCAGCAGCCAACAAATGGTACAGTCCACAGATACGCAGTATTTT	CASSQQMVQSTDTQYF	TRBJ2-3	many	.	TRBV4-3
TGCGCCAGCAGCAGGACAGGGTTGCCAGATACGCAGTATTTT	CASSRTGLPDTQYF	TRBJ2-3	.	TRBD1	TRBV5-1
TGTGCCAGCACCGGAGGGGCTTTGAACACTGAAGCTTTCTTT	CASTGGALNTEAFF	TRBJ1-1	few	.	TRBV6-2/TRBV6-3
TGCGCCAGCAGCACATATCAGGGTCCCCAAGAGACCCAGTACTTC	CASSTYQGPQETQYF	TRBJ2-5	many	.	TRBV5-1
TGCGCCAGCACCCAGGGAGAAGAGACCCAGTACTTC	CASTQGEETQYF	TRBJ2-5	few	.	TRBV5-1
TGTGCCAGCAGCGGAACGGGGGCCACTGAAGCTTTCTTT	CASSGTGATEAFF	TRBJ1-1	.	.	TRBV7-2
TGTGCCAGCACTAGCGGGGGCCGATTAGAGACCCAGTACTTC	CASTSGGRLETQYF	TRBJ2-5	once	TRBD2	TRBV6-5
TGCAGTGCAAAACTTACAGGGGACGGTTGCTGCACTGAAGCTTTCTTT	CSAKLTGDGCCTEAFF	TRBJ1-1	many	TRBD1	TRBV20-1
TGTGCCAGCAGCTCAGCGGTTCTGGGCTCCTACAATGAGCAGTTCTTC	CASSSAVLGSYNEQFF	TRBJ2-1	.	.	TRBV11-1
TGTGCCAGCAGTTACGAGGAAAGCTCCTACAATGAGCAGTTCTTC	CASSYEESSYNEQFF	TRBJ2-1	.	.	TRBV6-2/TRBV6-3
TGCAGCGTTACCAGCGGGGGGACAAGAAATACGCAGTATTTT	CSVTSGGTRNTQYF	TRBJ2-3	many	TRBD2	TRBV29-1
TGTGCCAGCAGTGAACCAGGGGTGACTGAAGCTTTCTTT	CASSEPGVTEAFF	TRBJ1-1	.	.	TRBV6-1
TGCAGTGCTAGAGATCCCTTGGCAGGGGCAGGTCAGCCCCAGCATTTT	CSARDPLAGAGQPQHF	TRBJ1-5	.	.	TRBV20-1